The sample holds many counts of the clone carrying this TCR beta chain. Its target is unknown. The source of the sample is a study of CD8 T cells in ankylosing spondylitis. TCRdb analysed the 5' RACE reads with MiXCR anew, one entry per CDR3 protein. Among about 220,000 distinct CDR3 sequences listed, approximately 7.4% were seen once. Broader study findings: CD8+ disease-linked clones were present at relatively low frequencies in blood. Eight highly homologous variants made up a TCR beta motif, and this motif appeared characteristic of ankylosing spondylitis blood. Reports say disease-linked clones showed up significantly more in matched ankylosing spondylitis synovial fluid.

Per the germline V gene, CDR1 is MGHRA and CDR2 is YSYEKL. V was pared by 4 bases and J by 0 bases, with 22 bases between. The CDR3 is made up of 19 amino acids. The source is a male donor with ankylosing spondylitis. This chain joins TRBV4-1 and TRBJ2-1; tentatively, D is TRBD1 or TRBD2 (6 bases each). Sequenced sample: blood, either unsorted or a sorted T cell fraction (not recorded which). The CDR3 region is CASSPFGGGELSSYNEQFF. In DNA form, the CDR3 reads TGCGCCAGCAGCCCTTTCGGGGGCGGGGAGCTCAGCTCCTACAATGAGCAGTTCTTC.